The T cell receptor beta chain under discussion was sequenced for a study of glioma-infiltrating T cells (dated by TCRdb to about 2016). With respect to the entire study: Low-grade gliomas were represented by WHO grade II oligodendrogliomas or astrocytomas, and glioblastomas were represented by WHO grade IV tumors that were sampled at initial rather than recurrent diagnosis. Glioma patients received dexamethasone for six or fewer days before surgery. For blood libraries, the target was roughly 4- to 11-fold sequencing coverage of about 920,000 peripheral T cells. TCR alpha- and beta-chain repertoires were sequenced from glioma tissue, non-neoplastic brain tissue and matched peripheral blood mononuclear cells. Each tissue-infiltrating repertoire was compared with the same patient's peripheral blood repertoire to measure divergence between tissue and blood T-cell populations. The paired cohort comprised three low-grade glioma patients, roughly 8 primary glioblastoma patients and three non-glioma patients contributing non-neoplastic brain tissue. Results the study describes overall, beyond this receptor: Very few CDR3 sequences were shared between tissue and blood, attributed to high CDR3 diversity and limited sampling. The group comparisons were based on small numbers of patients: three non-neoplastic, three low-grade glioma and several glioblastoma patients. VJ-independent divergence between tissue and blood was found to be below expectation in non-neoplastic patients but above expectation in all gliomas, particularly low-grade gliomas. A signature set of shared blood CDR3 motifs marked patients with low tissue-blood divergence and was depleted in highly divergent patients.

This clonotype has more than one count but fewer than ten. This receptor's antigen is unknown. No much larger clone is present one base from it, and per-base qualities are unavailable. The iRepertoire nested amplicon-rescue multiplex PCR (arm-PCR) platform was used to amplify TCR alpha and beta CDR3 regions from RNA. The input for one-step reverse transcription and amplification was about 100-450 ng of tissue mRNA or PBMC total RNA. Following bead purification, Illumina adapters were added through a secondary multiplex PCR, and the libraries were then gel-purified between 200 and 400 bp. Internal 6-nucleotide barcodes were carried by the libraries and were used for demultiplexing. Libraries were sequenced on an Illumina MiSeq with 2x220 or 2x250 nucleotide paired-end reads. The source study handled its data this way. Paired reads were merged with FLASH 1.2.11 and aligned to the GRCh37 human genome with BWA-MEM before extracting TRA and TRB reads. For V and J assignment, an IMGT-derived reference of cassette sequences and CDR3 motifs that included pseudogenes was used. Reads were translated in three frames, and productive CDR3s were defined by a C…FGXG motif without stop codons. Unique combinations of V-J cassette pair and CDR3 amino acid sequence were defined as clonotypes. Hamming distance filtering was applied to reads, with thresholds set by the sequence error rate of each sample in mapped regions. TCRdb ran its own pipeline on the public reads, namely fastp trimming at Q25 and MiXCR clone calling, and kept in-frame beta chains. Here each entry gathers all rows of one CDR3 protein and keeps the most common genes and DNA. The V and J calls come from TCRdb's annotation, not from the publication. This sample has a few hundred thousand distinct CDR3 sequences in its table, and roughly two fifths of those were observed once. The top ten clonotypes cover more than 10% of the sample.

Surgical brain or tumor specimens were cryofrozen in liquid nitrogen immediately after resection, and peripheral blood cells were collected concurrently. Trimming costs V 6 bases and J 5 bases, and their ends lie 13 bases apart. The cysteine opens and the phenylalanine closes a CDR3 of 13 amino acids. Only CDR3 DNA remains: 39 bases, in frame from the first base. The germline V gene provides CDR1 MDHEN and CDR2 SYDVKM. This clonotype originated in a human donor with low-grade glioma or glioblastoma, undergoing nonglioma brain surgery, or in good health (not recorded which). The material sequenced was glioma tissue, nonneoplastic brain tissue, or PBMCs (not recorded which). The sequence is built from TRBV28 and TRBJ1-2; possibly the D gene is TRBD1, per 6 matching bases. CDR3 loop: CASRDSRGYGYTF. The DNA sequence is TGTGCCAGCAGGGACAGCAGGGGTTATGGCTACACCTTC.